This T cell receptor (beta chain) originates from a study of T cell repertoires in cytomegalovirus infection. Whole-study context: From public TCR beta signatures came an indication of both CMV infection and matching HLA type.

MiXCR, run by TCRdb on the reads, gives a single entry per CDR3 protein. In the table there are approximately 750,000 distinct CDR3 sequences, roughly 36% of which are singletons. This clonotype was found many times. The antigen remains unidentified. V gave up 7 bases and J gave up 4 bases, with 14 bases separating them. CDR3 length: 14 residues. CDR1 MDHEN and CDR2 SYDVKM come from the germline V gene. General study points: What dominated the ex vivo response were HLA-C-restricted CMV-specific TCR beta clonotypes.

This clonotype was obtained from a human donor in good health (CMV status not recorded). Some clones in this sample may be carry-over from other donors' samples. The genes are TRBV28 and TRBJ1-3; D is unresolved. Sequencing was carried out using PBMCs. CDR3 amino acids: CASTPRSIGNTIYF. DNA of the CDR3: TGTGCCAGCACCCCTCGTTCGATCGGAAACACCATATATTTT.